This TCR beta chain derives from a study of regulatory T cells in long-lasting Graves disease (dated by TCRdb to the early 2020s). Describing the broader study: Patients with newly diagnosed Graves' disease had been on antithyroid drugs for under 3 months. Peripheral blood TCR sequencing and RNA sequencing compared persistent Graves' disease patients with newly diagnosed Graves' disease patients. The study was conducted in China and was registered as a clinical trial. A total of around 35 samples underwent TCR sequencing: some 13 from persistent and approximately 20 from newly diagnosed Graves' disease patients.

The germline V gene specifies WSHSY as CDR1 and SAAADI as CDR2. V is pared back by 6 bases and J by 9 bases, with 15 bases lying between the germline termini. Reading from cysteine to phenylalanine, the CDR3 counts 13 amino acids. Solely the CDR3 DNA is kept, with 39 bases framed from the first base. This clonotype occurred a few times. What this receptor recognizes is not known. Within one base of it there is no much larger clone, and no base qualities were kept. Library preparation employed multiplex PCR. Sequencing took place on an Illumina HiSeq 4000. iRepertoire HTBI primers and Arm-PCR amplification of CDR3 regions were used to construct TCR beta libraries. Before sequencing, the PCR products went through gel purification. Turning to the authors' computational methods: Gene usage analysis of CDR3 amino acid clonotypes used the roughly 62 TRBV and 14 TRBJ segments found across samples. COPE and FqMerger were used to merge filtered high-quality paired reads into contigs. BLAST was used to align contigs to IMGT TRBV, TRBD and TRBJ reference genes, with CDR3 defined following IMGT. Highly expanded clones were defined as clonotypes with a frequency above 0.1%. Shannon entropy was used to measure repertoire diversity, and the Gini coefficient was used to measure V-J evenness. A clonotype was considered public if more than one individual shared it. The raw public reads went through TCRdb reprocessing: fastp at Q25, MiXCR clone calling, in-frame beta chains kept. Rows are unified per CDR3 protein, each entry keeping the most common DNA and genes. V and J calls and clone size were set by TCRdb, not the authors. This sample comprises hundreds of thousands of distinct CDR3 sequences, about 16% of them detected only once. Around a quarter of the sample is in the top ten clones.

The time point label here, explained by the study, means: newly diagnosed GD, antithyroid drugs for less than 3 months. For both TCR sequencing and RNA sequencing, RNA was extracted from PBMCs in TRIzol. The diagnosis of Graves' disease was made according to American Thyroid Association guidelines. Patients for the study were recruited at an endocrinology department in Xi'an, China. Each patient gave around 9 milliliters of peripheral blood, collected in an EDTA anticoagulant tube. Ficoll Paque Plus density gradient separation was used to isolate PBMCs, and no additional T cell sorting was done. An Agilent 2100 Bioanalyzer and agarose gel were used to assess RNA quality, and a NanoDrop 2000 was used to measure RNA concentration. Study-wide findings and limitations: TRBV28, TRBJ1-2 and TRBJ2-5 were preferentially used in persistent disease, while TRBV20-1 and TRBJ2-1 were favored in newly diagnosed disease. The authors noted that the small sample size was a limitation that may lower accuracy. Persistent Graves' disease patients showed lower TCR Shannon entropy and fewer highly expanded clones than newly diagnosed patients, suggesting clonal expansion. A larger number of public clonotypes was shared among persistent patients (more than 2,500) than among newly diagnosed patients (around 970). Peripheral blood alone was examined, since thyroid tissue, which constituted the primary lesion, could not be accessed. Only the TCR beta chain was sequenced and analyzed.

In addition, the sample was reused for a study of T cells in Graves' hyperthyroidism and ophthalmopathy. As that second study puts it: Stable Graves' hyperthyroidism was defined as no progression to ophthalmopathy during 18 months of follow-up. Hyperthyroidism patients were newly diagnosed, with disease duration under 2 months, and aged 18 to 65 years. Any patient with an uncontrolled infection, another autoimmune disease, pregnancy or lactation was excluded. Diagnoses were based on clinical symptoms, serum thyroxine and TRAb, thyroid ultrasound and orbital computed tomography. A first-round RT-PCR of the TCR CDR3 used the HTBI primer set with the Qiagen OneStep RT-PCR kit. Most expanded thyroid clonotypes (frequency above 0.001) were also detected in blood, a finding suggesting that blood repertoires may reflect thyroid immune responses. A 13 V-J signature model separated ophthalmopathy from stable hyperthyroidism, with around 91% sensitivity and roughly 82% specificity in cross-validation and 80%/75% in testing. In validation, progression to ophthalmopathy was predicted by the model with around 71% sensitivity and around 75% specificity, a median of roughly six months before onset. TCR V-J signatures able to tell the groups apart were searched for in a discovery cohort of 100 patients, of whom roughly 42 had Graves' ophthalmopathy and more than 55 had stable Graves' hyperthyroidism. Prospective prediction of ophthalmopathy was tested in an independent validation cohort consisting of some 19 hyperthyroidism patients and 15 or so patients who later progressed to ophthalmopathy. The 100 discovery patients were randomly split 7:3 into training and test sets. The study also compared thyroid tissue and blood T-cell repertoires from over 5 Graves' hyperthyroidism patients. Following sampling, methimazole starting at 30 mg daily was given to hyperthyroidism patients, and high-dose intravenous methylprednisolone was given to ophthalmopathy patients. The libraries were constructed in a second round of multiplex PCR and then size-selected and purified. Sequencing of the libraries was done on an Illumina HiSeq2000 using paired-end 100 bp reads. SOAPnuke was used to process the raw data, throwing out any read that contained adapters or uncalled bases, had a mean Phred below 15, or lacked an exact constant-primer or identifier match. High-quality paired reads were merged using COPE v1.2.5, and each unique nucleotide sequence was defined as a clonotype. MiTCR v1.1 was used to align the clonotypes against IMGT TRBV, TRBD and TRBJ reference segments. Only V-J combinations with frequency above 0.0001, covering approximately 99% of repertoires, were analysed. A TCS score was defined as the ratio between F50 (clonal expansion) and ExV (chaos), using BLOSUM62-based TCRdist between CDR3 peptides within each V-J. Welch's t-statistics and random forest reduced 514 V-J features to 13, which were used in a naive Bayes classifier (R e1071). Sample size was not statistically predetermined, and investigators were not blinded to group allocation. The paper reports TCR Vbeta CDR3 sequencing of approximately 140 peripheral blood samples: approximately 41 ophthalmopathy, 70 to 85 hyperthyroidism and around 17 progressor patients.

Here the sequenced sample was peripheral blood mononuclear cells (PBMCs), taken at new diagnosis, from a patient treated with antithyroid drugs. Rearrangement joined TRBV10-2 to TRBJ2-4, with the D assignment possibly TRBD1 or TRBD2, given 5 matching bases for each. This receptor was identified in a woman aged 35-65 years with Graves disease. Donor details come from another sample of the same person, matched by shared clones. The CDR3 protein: CASRGVSVGIQYF. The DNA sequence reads TGCGCCAGCAGGGGGGTCTCGGTGGGCATTCAGTACTTC.